This entry features one TCR beta chain sequence. Its cognate antigen is unknown. The CDR3 runs 16 residues. V trimming: 5 bases; J trimming: 1 base; junction bases outside the gene matches: 11. Per germline, CDR1 SGDLS and CDR2 YYNGEE. This sample stems from a study of T cell responses to AZD1222 COVID-19 vaccine. Study outcomes and limitations: None of the repertoires were sampled until the peak T cell response had passed. Reports say nearly half of spike-specific TCRs go after unmutated variant regions. White British donors predominated, females outnumbered males, and clonal diversity was possibly underestimated.

Here immunoSEQ multiplex PCR was the method, and the copy in TCRdb shows in-frame clones only, minus some. Seen here are roughly 110,000 clones, about nine tenths observed once, and the top ten hold roughly 5.6%. This receptor was obtained from an adult who received the AZD1222 COVID-19 vaccine. The source material was peripheral blood, sampled 28 days after the second AZD1222 dose. The chain recombines TRBV9 with TRBJ2-7; 8 nucleotides line up with TRBD1. The CDR3 DNA follows: TGTGCCAGCAGTGATAATCCGGGACAGGCTTCCTACGAGCAGTACTTC. Encoded protein: CASSDNPGQASYEQYF.